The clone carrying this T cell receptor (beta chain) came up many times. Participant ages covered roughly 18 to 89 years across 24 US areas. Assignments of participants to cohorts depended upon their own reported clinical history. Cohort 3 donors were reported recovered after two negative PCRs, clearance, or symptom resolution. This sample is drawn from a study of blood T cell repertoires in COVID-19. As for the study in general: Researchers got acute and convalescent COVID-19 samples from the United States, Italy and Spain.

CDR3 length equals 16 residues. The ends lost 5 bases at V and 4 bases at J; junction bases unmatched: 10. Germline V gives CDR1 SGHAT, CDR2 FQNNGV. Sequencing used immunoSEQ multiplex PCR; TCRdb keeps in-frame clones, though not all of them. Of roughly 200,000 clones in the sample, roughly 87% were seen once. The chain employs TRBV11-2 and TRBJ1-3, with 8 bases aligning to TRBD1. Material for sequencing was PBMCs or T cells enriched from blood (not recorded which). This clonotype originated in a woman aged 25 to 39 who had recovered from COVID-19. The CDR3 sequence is CASSVMTGDPGNTIYF. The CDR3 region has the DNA TGTGCCAGCAGCGTAATGACAGGGGACCCCGGAAACACCATATATTTT.